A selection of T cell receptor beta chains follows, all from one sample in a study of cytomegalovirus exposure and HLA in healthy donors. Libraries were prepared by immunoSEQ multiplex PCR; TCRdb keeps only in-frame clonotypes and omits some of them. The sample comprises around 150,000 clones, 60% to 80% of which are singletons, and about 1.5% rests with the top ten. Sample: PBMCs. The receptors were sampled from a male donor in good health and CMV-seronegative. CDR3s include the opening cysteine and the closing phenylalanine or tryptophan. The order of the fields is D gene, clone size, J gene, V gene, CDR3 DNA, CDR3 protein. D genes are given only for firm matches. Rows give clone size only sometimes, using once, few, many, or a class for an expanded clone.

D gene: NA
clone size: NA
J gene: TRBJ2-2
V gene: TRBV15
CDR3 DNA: TGTGCCACCAGCAGAGATGCAGGGGAGGGCGGGGAGCTGTTTTTT
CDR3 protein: CATSRDAGEGGELFF

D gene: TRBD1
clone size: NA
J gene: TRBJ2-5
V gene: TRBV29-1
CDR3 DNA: TGCAGCGTGGGGGGGACAGGGGGCGCGTGGGAGACCCAGTACTTC
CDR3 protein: CSVGGTGGAWETQYF

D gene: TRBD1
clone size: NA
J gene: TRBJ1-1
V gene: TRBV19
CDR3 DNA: TGTGCCAGTAGGGACCGGACAGGGAGGGACACTGAAGCTTTCTTT
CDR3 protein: CASRDRTGRDTEAFF

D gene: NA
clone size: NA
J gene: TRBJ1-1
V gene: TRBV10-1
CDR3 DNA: TGCGCCAGCAGTGACCTAAGTCGTAGGGAGGGGGTGGCTTTCTTT
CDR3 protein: CASSDLSRREGVAFF

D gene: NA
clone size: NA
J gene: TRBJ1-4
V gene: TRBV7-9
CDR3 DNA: TGTGCCAGCAGCTTAGACGGGGAGGTTGAAAAACTGTTTTTT
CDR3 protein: CASSLDGEVEKLFF

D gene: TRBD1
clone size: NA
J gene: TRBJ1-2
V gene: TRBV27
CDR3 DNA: TGTGCCAGCAGTATAGACAGGGCTGGTGGCTACACCTTC
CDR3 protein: CASSIDRAGGYTF

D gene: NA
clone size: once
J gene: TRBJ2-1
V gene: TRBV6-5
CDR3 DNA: TGTGCCAGCAAAGGAGCCGGGTCCTCCTACAATGAGCAGTTCTTC
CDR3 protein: CASKGAGSSYNEQFF

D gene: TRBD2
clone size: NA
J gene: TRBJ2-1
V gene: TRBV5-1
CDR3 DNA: TGCGCCAGCAGCTTGGGTTGGAGCGGGAACTACAATGAGCAGTTCTTC
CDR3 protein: CASSLGWSGNYNEQFF

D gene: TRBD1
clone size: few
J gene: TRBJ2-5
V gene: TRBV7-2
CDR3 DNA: TGTGCCAGCAGCTTACAGGACAGGGGTGGGGAGACCCAGTACTTC
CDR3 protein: CASSLQDRGGETQYF

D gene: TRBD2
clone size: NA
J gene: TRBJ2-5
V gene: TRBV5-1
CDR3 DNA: TGCGCCAGCAGCTTGAGTAGCGGGAGGTTGGGAGAGACCCAGTACTTC
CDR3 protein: CASSLSSGRLGETQYF

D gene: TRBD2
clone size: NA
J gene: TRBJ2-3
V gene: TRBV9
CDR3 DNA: TGTGCCAGCAGCGCCAGACTAGCGGGAGGGGGTTCCCCCCCAGATACGCAGTATTTT
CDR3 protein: CASSARLAGGGSPPDTQYF

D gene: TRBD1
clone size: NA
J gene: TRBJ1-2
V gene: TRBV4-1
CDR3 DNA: TGCGCCAGCAGCCGGGACAGGCCCCTGAACTATGGCTACACCTTC
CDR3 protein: CASSRDRPLNYGYTF

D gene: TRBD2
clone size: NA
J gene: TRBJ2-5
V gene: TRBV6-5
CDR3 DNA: TGTGCCAGCAGCTCTCCGGGGGGGAAGACCCAGTACTTC
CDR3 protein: CASSSPGGKTQYF

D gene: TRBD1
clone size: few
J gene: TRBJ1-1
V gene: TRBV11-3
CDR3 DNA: TGTGCCAGCAGCTTAGATCGAATGTCACAGGGGCATCTGTTTGAAGCTTTCTTT
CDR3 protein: CASSLDRMSQGHLFEAFF

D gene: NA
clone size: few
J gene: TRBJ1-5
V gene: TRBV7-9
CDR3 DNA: TGTGCCAGCAGCTTACAGGGGTCGAGCAATCAGCCCCAGCATTTT
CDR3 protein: CASSLQGSSNQPQHF

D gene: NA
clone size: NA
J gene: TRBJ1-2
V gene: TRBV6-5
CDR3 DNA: TGTGCCAGCAGTCGAGACAAGAACTATGGCTACACCTTC
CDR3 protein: CASSRDKNYGYTF

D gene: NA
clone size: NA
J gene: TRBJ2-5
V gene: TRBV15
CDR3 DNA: TGTGCCACCATGAATCGCAGGGCAGAGACCCAGTACTTC
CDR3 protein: CATMNRRAETQYF

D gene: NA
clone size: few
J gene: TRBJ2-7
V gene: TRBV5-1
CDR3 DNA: TGCGCCAGCAGAATGGACAGCTTGTCCTACGAGCAGTACTTC
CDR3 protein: CASRMDSLSYEQYF

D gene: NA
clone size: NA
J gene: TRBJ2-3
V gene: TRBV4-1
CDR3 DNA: TGCGCCAGCAGCCAACAAAACACAGATACGCAGTATTTT
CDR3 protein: CASSQQNTDTQYF

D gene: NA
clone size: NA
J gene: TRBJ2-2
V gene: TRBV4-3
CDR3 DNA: TGCGCCAGCAGCCAAGCGGGAGTGCCCGGGGAGCTGTTTTTT
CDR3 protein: CASSQAGVPGELFF

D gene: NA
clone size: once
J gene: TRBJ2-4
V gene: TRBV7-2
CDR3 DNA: TGTGCCAGCAGCCCTGGGCGGGGAGAGGGAAACATTCAGTACTTC
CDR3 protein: CASSPGRGEGNIQYF

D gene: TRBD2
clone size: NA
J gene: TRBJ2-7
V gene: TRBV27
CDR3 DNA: TGTGCCAGCAGTTTATCGGCGGGGGTCCGCTCCTACGAGCAGTACTTC
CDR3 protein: CASSLSAGVRSYEQYF

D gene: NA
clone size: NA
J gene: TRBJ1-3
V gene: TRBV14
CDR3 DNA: TGTGCCAGCAGCCTCCGACTGAACTCTGGAAACACCATATATTTT
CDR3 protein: CASSLRLNSGNTIYF

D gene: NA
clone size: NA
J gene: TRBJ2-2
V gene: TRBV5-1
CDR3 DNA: TGCGCCAGCAGCTTGAGAGGGTCTGAGGGAACCGGGGAGCTGTTTTTT
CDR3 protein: CASSLRGSEGTGELFF

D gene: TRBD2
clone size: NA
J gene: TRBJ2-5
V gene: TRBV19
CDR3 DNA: TGTGCCAGTAGTCCCTACCTCCCGGGCGGGGGGGCCGTTGAGACCCAGTACTTC
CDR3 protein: CASSPYLPGGGAVETQYF

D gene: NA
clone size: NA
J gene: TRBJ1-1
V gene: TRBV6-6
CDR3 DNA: TGTGCCAGCAGTAACGCAGGGATGGCTGAAGCTTTCTTT
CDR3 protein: CASSNAGMAEAFF

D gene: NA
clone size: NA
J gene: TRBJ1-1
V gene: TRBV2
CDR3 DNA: TGTGCCAGCAGTAAGGGGTCGAACACTGAAGCTTTCTTT
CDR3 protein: CASSKGSNTEAFF

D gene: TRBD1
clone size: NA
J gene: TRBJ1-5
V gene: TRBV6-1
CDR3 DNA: TGTGCCAGCAGTGAATGGCAGGGGGCTGGTCAGCCCCAGCATTTT
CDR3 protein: CASSEWQGAGQPQHF

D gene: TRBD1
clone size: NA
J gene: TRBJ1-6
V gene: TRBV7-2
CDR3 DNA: TGTGCCAGCAGCTTAGCACGACAGGGGAATTCACCCCTCCACTTT
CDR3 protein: CASSLARQGNSPLHF

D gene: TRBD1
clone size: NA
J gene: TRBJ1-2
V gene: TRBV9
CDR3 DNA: TGTGCCAGCAGCGCCACATCCGACAGGGATTGGAACTATGGCTACACCTTC
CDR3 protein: CASSATSDRDWNYGYTF

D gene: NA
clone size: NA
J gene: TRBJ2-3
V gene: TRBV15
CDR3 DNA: TGTGCCACCAGCAGAGATTTTAGACAGTCCACAGATACGCAGTATTTT
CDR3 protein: CATSRDFRQSTDTQYF

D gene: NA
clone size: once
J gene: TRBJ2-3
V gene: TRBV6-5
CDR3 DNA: TGTGCCAGCAGTCGGCCGCAGGCAGATACGCAGTATTTT
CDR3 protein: CASSRPQADTQYF

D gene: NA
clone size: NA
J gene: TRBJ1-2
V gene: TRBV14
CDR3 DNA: TGTGCCAGCAGCCAAACCGGCGGGGGGTATGGCTACACCTTC
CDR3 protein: CASSQTGGGYGYTF

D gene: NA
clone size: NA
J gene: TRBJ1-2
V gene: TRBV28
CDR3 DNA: TGTGCCAGCAGCCCCTATTACTATGGCTACACCTTC
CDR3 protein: CASSPYYYGYTF

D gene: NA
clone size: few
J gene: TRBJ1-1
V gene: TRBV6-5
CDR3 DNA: TGTGCCAGCAGTTACTCAGGGGCCACTGAAGCTTTCTTT
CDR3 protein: CASSYSGATEAFF

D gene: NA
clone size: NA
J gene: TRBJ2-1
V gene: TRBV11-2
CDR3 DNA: TGTGCCAGCAGCTTAGGGTGGACGGGGTCCTACAATGAGCAGTTCTTC
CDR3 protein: CASSLGWTGSYNEQFF

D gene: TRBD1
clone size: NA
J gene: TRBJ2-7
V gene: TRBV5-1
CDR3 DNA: TGCGCCAGCAGCCCGGGACAGCACTACGAGCAGTACTTC
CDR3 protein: CASSPGQHYEQYF

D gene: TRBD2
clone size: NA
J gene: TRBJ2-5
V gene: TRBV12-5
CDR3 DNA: TGTGCTAGTGGCATCGGACTAGCGGGAGTAGGAGAGACCCAGTACTTC
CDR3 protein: CASGIGLAGVGETQYF

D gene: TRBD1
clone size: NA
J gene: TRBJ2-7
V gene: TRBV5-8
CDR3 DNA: TGTGCCAGCGGAGCCAGGGGGAACGGTGTCGAGCAGTACTTC
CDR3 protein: CASGARGNGVEQYF

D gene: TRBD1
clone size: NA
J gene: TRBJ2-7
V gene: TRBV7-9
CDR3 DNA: TGTGCCACAAAGACAGGGAATGGATACGAGCAGTACTTC
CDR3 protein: CATKTGNGYEQYF

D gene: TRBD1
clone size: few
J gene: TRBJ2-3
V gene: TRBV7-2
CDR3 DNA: TGTGCCAGCAGCCCAGGACAGGGGGCAGATACGCAGTATTTT
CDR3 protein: CASSPGQGADTQYF

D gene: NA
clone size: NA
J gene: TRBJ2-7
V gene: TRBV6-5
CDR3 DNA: TGTGCCAGCAGCACAAGACGGGACACCTCCTACGAGCAGTACTTC
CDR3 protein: CASSTRRDTSYEQYF

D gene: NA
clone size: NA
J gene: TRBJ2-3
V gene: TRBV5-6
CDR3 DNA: TGTGCCAGCAGCTTGTACACCCGGGGGACAGATACGCAGTATTTT
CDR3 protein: CASSLYTRGTDTQYF

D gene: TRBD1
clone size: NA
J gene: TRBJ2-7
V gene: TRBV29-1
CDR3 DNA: TGCAGCGCTTCGGACAGGGTGTTTACCGAGCAGTACTTC
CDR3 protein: CSASDRVFTEQYF

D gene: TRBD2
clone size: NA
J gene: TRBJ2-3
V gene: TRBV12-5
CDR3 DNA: TGTGCTAGTGGGAATAGCGGGGGGATCACAGATACGCAGTATTTT
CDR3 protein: CASGNSGGITDTQYF

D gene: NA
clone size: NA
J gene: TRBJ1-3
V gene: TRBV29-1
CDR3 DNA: TGCAGCGTTGCTCCCGGGTCTGGAAACACCATATATTTT
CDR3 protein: CSVAPGSGNTIYF

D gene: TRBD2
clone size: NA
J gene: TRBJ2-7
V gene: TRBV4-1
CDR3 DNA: TGCGCCAGCAGCCCGCGGGAGGGAACGATGGAGCAGTACTTC
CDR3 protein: CASSPREGTMEQYF

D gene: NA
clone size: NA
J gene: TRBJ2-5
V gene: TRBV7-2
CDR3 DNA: TGTGCCAGCAGCTTAGAGACGGGGTGGGGAGAGACCCAGTACTTC
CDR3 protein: CASSLETGWGETQYF

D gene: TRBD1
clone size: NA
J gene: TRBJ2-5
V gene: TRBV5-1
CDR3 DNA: TGCGCCAGCAGTGACAGGGCAACGCAAGAGACCCAGTACTTC
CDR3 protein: CASSDRATQETQYF

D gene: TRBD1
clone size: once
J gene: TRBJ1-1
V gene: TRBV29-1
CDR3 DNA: TGCAGCTCACAGGGGTACGACACTGAAGCTTTCTTT
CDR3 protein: CSSQGYDTEAFF

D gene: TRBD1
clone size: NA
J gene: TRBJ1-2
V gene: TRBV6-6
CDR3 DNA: TGTGCCAGCAATTCCCAGGGGACAGGGGAGTCTACCTTC
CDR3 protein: CASNSQGTGESTF

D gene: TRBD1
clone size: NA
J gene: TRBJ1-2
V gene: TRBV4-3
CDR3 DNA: TGCGCCAGCAGCCAGGAGCTGACAGGGACATATGGCTACACCTTC
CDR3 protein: CASSQELTGTYGYTF

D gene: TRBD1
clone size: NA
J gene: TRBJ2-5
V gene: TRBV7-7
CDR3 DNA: TGTGCTAGCAGGGGACAGGGGCGAGGGGAGACCCAGTACTTC
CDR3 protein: CASRGQGRGETQYF

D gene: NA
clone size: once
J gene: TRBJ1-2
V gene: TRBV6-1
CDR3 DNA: TGTGCCAGCAGTGACAGGGCAGGGGTTGGCTACACCTTC
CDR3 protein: CASSDRAGVGYTF

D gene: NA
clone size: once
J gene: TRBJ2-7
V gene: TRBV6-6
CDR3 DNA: TGTGCCAGCAATGGGCAGGGCTACGAGCAGTACTTC
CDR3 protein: CASNGQGYEQYF

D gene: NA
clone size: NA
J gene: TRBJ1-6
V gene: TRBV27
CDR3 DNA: TGTGCCAGCAGCGCCCGGGGGGGGAATTCACCCCTCCACTTT
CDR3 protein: CASSARGGNSPLHF

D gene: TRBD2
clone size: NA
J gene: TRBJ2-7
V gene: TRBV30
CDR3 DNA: TGTGCCTGGAGAGGACTAGCGGGTAGCGCCGGAGGGGAGCAGTACTTC
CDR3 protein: CAWRGLAGSAGGEQYF

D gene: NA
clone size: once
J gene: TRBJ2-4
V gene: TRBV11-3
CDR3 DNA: TGTGCCAGCAGCTTATCGGGACTGGAATTAGCCAAAAACATTCAGTACTTC
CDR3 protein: CASSLSGLELAKNIQYF

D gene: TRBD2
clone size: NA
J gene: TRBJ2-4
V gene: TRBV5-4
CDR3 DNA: TGTGCCAGCAGCCCACGGGGGGTAGACATTCAGTACTTC
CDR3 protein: CASSPRGVDIQYF